The present TCR beta chain was sequenced within a study of beta chain features in type 1 diabetes (dated by TCRdb to the late 2010s). Study-wide context: Mean age, gender distribution, total cell number and subset yield did not differ between patients and healthy donors. A total of about 99,000,000 sorted cells were examined across all samples, and RNA yield correlated strongly with the number of cells per subset. The study compared TCRB repertoires of sorted circulating CD4+ T cell subsets between recently diagnosed type 1 diabetes patients and matched healthy donors. Regulatory and stem cell-like memory subsets were isolated from only 8 patients and about eight healthy donors, whereas naive and central memory subsets came from all 30 or so donors.

All of the isolated RNA was reverse transcribed with the High Capacity cDNA Reverse Transcription Kit, so expressed TCRB transcripts were sequenced. Naive, central memory and regulatory T cell samples underwent deep immunoSEQ sequencing, averaging about 3.3 million total reads per sample. Sorted cells were lysed in RLT buffer, and RNA was extracted using DNase-treated RNeasy Micro or Mini kits according to cell number. Each cell subset was processed separately to prevent cross-contamination, with patient and healthy donor samples processed together. Using the immunoSEQ multiplex PCR, TCRB sequences were amplified from cDNA into 87-bp fragments spanning the CDR3 region. Amplicons were sequenced on the Illumina HiSeq platform. As for the original processing: PCR bias was computationally corrected using synthetic template baselines, reads within Hamming distance 2 were collapsed, and singletons that could not be merged were discarded. By aligning reads against IMGT, V, D and J genes, CDR3 length, and insertions or deletions at six rearrangement sites were assigned. Clonotype counts were normalized to sorted cell number within each subset before computing true diversity and Gini coefficients with the tcR R package. Repertoire sharing was quantified using the overlap coefficient calculated on TCRB nucleotide sequences. Out-of-frame TCRB sequences from naive cells were analyzed as a proxy for the pre-selection repertoire. What TCRdb holds here is the immuneACCESS table cut down to in-frame rearrangements. Part of the clones is not present; checked against another copy, under half of the missing clones reflect an unresolved V gene, and the others are unexplained. V and J calls and clone size are as listed in that table; D and trimming were resolved from the DNA. This sample holds 120,000 to 150,000 clones; about 10% were observed only once. Jointly, the top ten make up 1.3% of the sample.

Broad study findings and their caveats: In all four CD4+ subsets, TCRB CDR3 length was moderately but significantly shorter in type 1 diabetes patients. HLA sub-analyses involved small numbers of individuals, so any influence of HLA type on TCRB rearrangement remained unresolved. Naive, central memory and regulatory TCRB repertoires appeared more similar among patients than among healthy donors. Sequencing cDNA rather than genomic DNA could over-represent highly expressing activated cells, although activation and CD3 levels did not differ between groups. Shorter templates might be favored by PCR, yet because patient and control samples were amplified and corrected together, any such skew would affect both groups equally. At VDJ recombination sites, patients with type 1 diabetes made fewer insertions and deleted more nucleotides, a pattern implying thymic rearrangement abnormalities.

The CDR3 numbers 16 residues from cysteine through phenylalanine. The kept DNA is CDR3 alone, 48 bases in frame from the first base. As encoded in the germline V gene, CDR1 is MGHRA while CDR2 is YSYEKL. Trimming accounts for 1 base at V and 1 base at J, while the number of junction bases matched to no gene is 5. Each donor gave one peripheral blood draw, averaging around 120 mL, which was collected into heparinised tubes. A BD FACSAria II was used to sort naive, central memory, regulatory and stem cell-like memory CD4+ T cells with a panel that included CD45RO, CCR7, CD25, CD127, CD95 and CD27. All sorted populations exceeded 95% purity. Right away, PBMCs were isolated by Lymphoprep density gradient centrifugation and were stained directly, with no culture step. To minimize batch effects, samples were stained and sorted in pairs, one healthy donor with one patient per experiment. This clone occurred once. This clone's antigen is unknown. No quality values exist for individual bases; no much larger clone is one base distant.

The chain uses TRBV4-1 and TRBJ1-1, with 8 central nucleotides matching TRBD1. Sequencing was carried out using naive CD4+ T cells from blood. What this sample's cell subset or site label stands for: true naive CD4+ T cells. This clonotype originated in a man between 18 and 35 years old in good health. Here is the DNA: TGCGCCAGCAGCCAAGTAGGACAGGGACAGAACACTGAAGCTTTCTTT. The encoded protein is CASSQVGQGQNTEAFF.